Reported below is one T cell receptor (beta chain). Its target antigen remains unknown. Per-base qualities were not stored, and no clone one base away is much larger. This sample was taken from a study of Ad26.COV2.S vaccination and SARS-CoV-2 variants (dated by TCRdb to the early 2020s). With regard to the full study: Donors in the vaccine arm were drawn from COV1001, a multicentre, randomized, double-blind, placebo-controlled phase I-IIa trial testing Ad26.COV2.S in healthy adults. Throughout the experiments and outcome assessment, investigators stayed blinded to trial group allocation. The TCR-sequenced set comprised around 30 samples: some 19 Ad26.COV2.S vaccine recipients, 5 placebo recipients and 8 SARS-CoV-2 convalescent individuals. Ad26.COV2.S was administered intramuscularly at a dose of 5x10^10 or 1x10^11 viral particles, either as one shot or as two shots given 56 days apart. Trial participants were randomized into five groups of five, in which low-dose or high-dose Ad26.COV2.S was given once or twice, or placebo was given on both occasions. TCRbeta repertoire sequencing was used to assess the specificity and breadth of SARS-CoV-2-reactive T cell receptors after Ad26.COV2.S vaccination.

Per the publication, the treatment or condition label means: some 19 received Ad26.COV2.S at low or high dose, single or two shots; about 5 received placebo; per-sample allocation not given. Repertoires of vaccine and placebo recipients were sequenced from samples taken on day 63 after the first injection. Between 29 July and 7 August 2020, Cohort 1b enrolled about 27 adults aged 18-55 years at one site in Boston, USA. Ad26.COV2.S was a replication-incompetent adenovirus type 26 vector that expressed a prefusion-stabilized SARS-CoV-2 spike protein derived from the original Wuhan strain. The immunoSEQ Assay was the method used to sequence TCRbeta CDR3 regions. After extraction, genomic DNA underwent amplification by bias-controlled multiplex PCR, followed by high-throughput sequencing. Under the source paper's analysis protocol: To quantify the absolute abundance of every unique TCRbeta CDR3 region, sequences were collapsed and filtered. T cell fraction was estimated by normalization of TCRbeta template counts to usable DNA, with usable DNA being measured through amplification of reference genes present in all nucleated cells. Repertoire TCRs were annotated as SARS-CoV-2-specific by exact matching of V gene, CDR3 amino acid sequence and J gene to a known reactive TCR set. The reference SARS-CoV-2 TCR set was derived from MIRA and filtered for enrichment in COVID-19-positive ImmuneCODE repertoires, a step that removed public or cross-reactive TCRs. Based on the MIRA antigens, annotated TCRs were further analysed at the level of specific ORF or position within ORF. Depth was the summed frequency of annotated unique rearrangements, while breadth was defined as annotated unique rearrangements over total unique productive rearrangements. Two-sided Wilcoxon rank-sum tests were applied when comparing TCR breadth between groups. TCRdb took this table from immuneACCESS and kept in-frame rearrangements with V and J called. Such tables lack part of the clones; where checked against another copy, unresolved V genes explain under half of the gap, and the rest is unexplained. V, J and clone size are those of that table, while D and trimming were read from the DNA. This sample gives hundreds of thousands of clones in total; roughly 89% of them show up just once. In total, the top ten clones hold 2% to 3% of the sample.

Results and caveats for the whole study, not just this receptor: Higher spike-specific TCR breadth was observed in Ad26.COV2.S recipients than in placebo recipients (P = 0.0014). Vaccine and placebo recipients had similar non-spike TCR breadth, a finding consistent with the vaccine containing only spike. Substantial breadth of spike-specific CD8+ and CD4+ T cell responses was reported after vaccination. The authors noted that the TCR breadth and depth analyses may have underestimated total T cell responses. The study was not powered for comparison of responses between vaccine doses or regimens.

The specimen was peripheral blood, collected in a trial of Ad26.COV2.S vaccine versus placebo. This receptor was taken from a person aged 18 to 65 who received the Ad26.COV2.S COVID-19 vaccine or a placebo.

The nucleotide sequence is given as TGTGCCACCAGCAGTCCCGCGGGGGGAGTCAGTGTTACCGGGGAGCTGTTTTTT. It codes for CATSSPAGGVSVTGELFF. The V and J genes are TRBV15 and TRBJ2-2, with TRBD2 matching 8 junction bases. The CDR1 and CDR2 encoded by the germline V gene (reference sequence) are LNHNV and YYDKDF. Clipping removes 3 bases from V and 5 bases from J, with 14 as the unmatched junction base count. Measured from the cysteine to the phenylalanine, the CDR3 is 18 residues long. The CDR3 DNA has 54 bases and is translated from base 1. With the rest looked up from the reference TRBV15 and TRBJ2-2 genes rather than sequenced, the full variable domain is DAMVIQNPRYQVTQFGKPVTLSCSQTLNHNVMYWYQQKSSQAPKLLFHYYDKDFNNEADTPDNFQSRRPNTSFCFLDIRSPGLGDTAMYLCATSSPAGGVSVTGELFFGEGSRLTVL.